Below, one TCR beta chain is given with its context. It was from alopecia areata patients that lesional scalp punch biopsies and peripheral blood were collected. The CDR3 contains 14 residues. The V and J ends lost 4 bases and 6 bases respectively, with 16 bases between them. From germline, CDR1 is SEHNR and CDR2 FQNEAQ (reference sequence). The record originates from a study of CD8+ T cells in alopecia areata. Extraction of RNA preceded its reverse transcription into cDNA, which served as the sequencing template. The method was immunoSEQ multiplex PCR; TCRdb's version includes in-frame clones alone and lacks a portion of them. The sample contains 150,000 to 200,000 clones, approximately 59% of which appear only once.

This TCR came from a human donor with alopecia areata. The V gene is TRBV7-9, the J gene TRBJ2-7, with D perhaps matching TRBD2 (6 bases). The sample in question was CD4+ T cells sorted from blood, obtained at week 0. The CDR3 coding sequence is TGTGCCAGCAGCTCAGATGGGGGGACCCCCGAGCAGTACTTC. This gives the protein CASSSDGGTPEQYF.